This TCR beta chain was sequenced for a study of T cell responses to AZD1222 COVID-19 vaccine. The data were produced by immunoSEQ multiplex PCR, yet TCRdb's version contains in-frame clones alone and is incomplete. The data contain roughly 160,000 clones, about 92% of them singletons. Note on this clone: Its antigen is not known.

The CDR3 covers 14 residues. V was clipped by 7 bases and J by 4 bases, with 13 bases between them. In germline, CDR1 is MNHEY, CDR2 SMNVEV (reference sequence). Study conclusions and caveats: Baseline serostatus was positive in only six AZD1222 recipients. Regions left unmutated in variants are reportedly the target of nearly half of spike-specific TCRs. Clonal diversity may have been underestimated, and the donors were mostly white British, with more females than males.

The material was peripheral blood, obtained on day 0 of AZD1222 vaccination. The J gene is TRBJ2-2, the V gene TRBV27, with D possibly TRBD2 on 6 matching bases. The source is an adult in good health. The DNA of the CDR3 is TGTGCCAGCAAGGAGGGGCTTGGCACCGGGGAGCTGTTTTTT. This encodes CASKEGLGTGELFF.